The 5 T cell receptor beta chains reported below all come from one sample, sequenced in a study of cytomegalovirus exposure and HLA in healthy donors. 60 Vbeta and 13 Jbeta primers were used in PCR. Method: immunoSEQ multiplex PCR; TCRdb's copy keeps in-frame clones and lacks some. Of roughly 120,000 clones in the sample, about four fifths were seen once. The material sequenced was PBMCs. These receptors all come from a man aged 25-45 years in good health and CMV-seropositive.

CDR3 amino acids: CASSRDRMNDEQYF. Here the CDR3 DNA reads TGTGCCAGCAGCCGGGACAGGATGAATGACGAGCAGTACTTC. J is TRBJ2-7 and V is TRBV28; 8 bases are a match to TRBD1. Trimming cost V 6 bases and J 5 bases; bases outside gene matches: 9. Germline-derived CDR1 and CDR2 are MDHEN and SYDVKM. This CDR3 contains 14 residues. The whole variable domain, remainder taken from reference TRBV28 and TRBJ2-7, is DVKVTQSSRYLVKRTGEKVFLECVQDMDHENMFWYRQDPGLGLRLIYFSYDVKMKEKGDIPEGYSVSREKKERFSLILESASTNQTSMYLCASSRDRMNDEQYFGPGTRLTVT.

V and J are TRBV11-1 and TRBJ1-1; D is unresolved. V was trimmed by 5 bases and J by 6 bases, leaving 10 bases between them. There are 12 residues in the CDR3. Looked up from germline, CDR1 is SGHAT and CDR2 is FQDESV (reference sequence). The CDR3 loop reads CASSPQSAEAFF. Here the CDR3 DNA reads TGTGCCAGCAGCCCCCAGTCAGCTGAAGCTTTCTTT.

The J gene is TRBJ1-4, the V gene TRBV4-2, with 10 bases identical to TRBD1. The CDR3 has 15 amino acids. Losses at the gene ends were 1 base for V and 7 bases for J; bases not matched to a gene: 3. Germline CDR1 and CDR2: LGHNA and YNFKEQ. CDR3 DNA sequence: TGTGCCAGCAGCCAAGGGGACAGGGGAAGTGAAAAACTGTTTTTT. Translation gives CASSQGDRGSEKLFF.

This clone was seen a few times. The rearrangement joins TRBV7-2 to TRBJ2-5, with TRBD2 matching over 9 bases. CDR3 length equals 15 residues. The V gene end was trimmed by 0 bases and the J gene end by 5 bases; junction bases not matched to a gene: 4. Germline loops: CDR1 SGHTA, CDR2 FQGNSA. The CDR3 DNA follows: TGTGCCAGCAGCTTAGCCGGGACTAGCTTGGAGACCCAGTACTTC. Its protein is CASSLAGTSLETQYF. Full variable domain (missing parts from reference TRBV7-2 and TRBJ2-5): GAGVSQSPSNKVTEKGKDVELRCDPISGHTALYWYRQSLGQGLEFLIYFQGNSAPDKSGLPSDRFSAERTGGSVSTLTIQRTQQEDSAVYLCASSLAGTSLETQYFGPGTRLLVL.

This clone has a handful of counts. The chain links TRBV2 to TRBJ2-5; weak D call: TRBD1 (6 bases). The CDR3 has 15 residues. Per germline, CDR1 SNHLY and CDR2 FYNNEI. V lost 4 bases, J lost 0 bases, and 12 bases lay in between. CDR3 bases: TGTGCCAGCAGTGCCAGGGGTCTGTACCAAGAGACCCAGTACTTC. Amino acids: CASSARGLYQETQYF.